These 27 T cell receptor beta chains were all obtained from the same sample, sequenced in a study of cytomegalovirus exposure and HLA in healthy donors. PCR amplification relied on 60 Vbeta primers (plus 13 Jbeta primers). Assay: immunoSEQ multiplex PCR; the TCRdb copy retains only in-frame clones and omits some. The sample has more than 95,000 clones, 64% seen once. Sequencing was carried out using PBMCs. The receptors shown here come from a man in his fifties or sixties in good health and CMV-seronegative.

The chain recombines TRBV7-6 with TRBJ2-7; 7 bases line up with TRBD2. With 5 bases clipped from V and 2 bases from J, the junction kept 6 bases outside the gene matches. This CDR3 spans 14 amino acids. The germline CDR1 and CDR2 sequences are SGHVS and FNYEAQ. CDR3 amino acids: CASSRSGTPYEQYF. For the CDR3, the DNA is TGTGCCAGCAGCAGAAGCGGGACTCCCTACGAGCAGTACTTC.

This chain links TRBV7-9 with TRBJ1-2; D remains unclear. Germline-derived CDR1 and CDR2 are SEHNR and FQNEAQ (reference sequence). CDR3 length: 12 amino acids. Trimming stripped 4 bases from V and 4 bases from J, with 7 bases between. CDR3 sequence reads: CASSSLSYGYTF. The CDR3 nucleotides are TGTGCCAGCAGCTCCCTAAGCTATGGCTACACCTTC.

The V gene is TRBV30, the J gene TRBJ2-1; 8 nucleotides agree with TRBD2. CDR3 size: 15 residues. Germline V gene lookup returns CDR1 GTSNPN and CDR2 SVGIG (reference sequence). Trimming cost V 4 bases and J 5 bases; bases outside gene matches: 10. CDR3 nucleotide sequence: TGTGCCTGGAAAGAGGGTACTAGCGGTGACAATGAGCAGTTCTTC. This gives the protein CAWKEGTSGDNEQFF.

This clone has only a few counts. The J gene is TRBJ2-3, the V gene TRBV4-2; 14 nucleotides align to TRBD2. This CDR3 region has 18 residues. After removal of 0 bases from V and 2 bases from J, the junction contained 4 bases not matched to a gene. CDR1 is LGHNA, CDR2 YNFKEQ, per germline. In nucleotides, the CDR3 is TGTGCCAGCAGCCAAGAGGGGACTAGCGGGGGATACACAGATACGCAGTATTTT. Its protein is CASSQEGTSGGYTDTQYF.

About this clone: At one end the junction does not follow the germline gene, possibly because of a read error. The chain employs TRBV5-4 and TRBJ2-7; 8 bases line up with TRBD1. Germline V gives CDR1 SGHNT, CDR2 YYREEE (reference sequence). The CDR3 contains 14 residues. The CDR3 nucleotides read TGTGCCAGCAGCCCGGGACAAGGGGACAGGCGAAGGGACTTC. Its protein is CASSPGQGDRRRDF.

The J gene is TRBJ1-2, the V gene TRBV28, with D uncertain. CDR1 is MDHEN, CDR2 SYDVKM, per germline. V lost 4 bases and J lost 1, with 4 bases in between. This CDR3 has 12 residues. CDR3 loop: CASSSFNYGYTF. In nucleotides, the CDR3 is TGTGCCAGCAGTTCTTTTAACTATGGCTACACCTTC.

This clone appeared a few times. The CDR3 DNA is TGTGCCAGCAGCCCAGAGGAGAACACTGAAGCTTTCTTT. Residues: CASSPEENTEAFF. The chain has TRBV9 and TRBJ1-1; D gene unclear. CDR1 SGDLS and CDR2 YYNGEE come from the germline V gene. This CDR3 region has 13 residues. Deletions cut 4 bases from V and 1 base from J, with 8 bases between.

This chain joins TRBV19 and TRBJ1-2, with TRBD1 identical over 8 bases. The V gene's germline CDR1 is LNHDA and CDR2 SQIVND (reference sequence). Trimming took 7 bases from V and 8 from J; bases not matched to a gene: 12. The CDR3 contains 14 residues. CDR3 nucleotide sequence: TGTGCCAGTACCAACACCGGGACAGGTAAAGGCTACACCTTC. Translated: CASTNTGTGKGYTF. Filled out from reference TRBV19 and TRBJ1-2, the complete variable domain reads DGGITQSPKYLFRKEGQNVTLSCEQNLNHDAMYWYRQDPGQGLRLIYYSQIVNDFQKGDIAEGYSVSREKKESFPLTVTSAQKNPTAFYLCASTNTGTGKGYTFGSGTRLTVV.

This clone is a singleton in its sample. The chain recombines TRBV11-1 with TRBJ1-3, with D hard to call. This CDR3 has 16 amino acids. V lost 3 bases and J lost 0, with 12 bases in between. Per germline, CDR1 SGHAT and CDR2 FQDESV (reference sequence). CDR3 nucleotide sequence: TGTGCCAGCAGCTTGAGCGGACTTCACTCTGGAAACACCATATATTTT. Residues: CASSLSGLHSGNTIYF.

The chain uses TRBV5-6 and TRBJ1-1, with D possibly matching TRBD1 (5 bases). This CDR3 contains 18 residues. Germline CDR1 reads SGHDT; CDR2 reads YYEEEE. Between the trimmed V and J ends, which lost 4 bases and 0 bases, there was a span of 22 bases. CDR3 coding DNA: TGTGCCAGCAGCGATAAGTGGGCACACTTGACAGTGAACACTGAAGCTTTCTTT. The encoded protein is CASSDKWAHLTVNTEAFF.

This clone has a handful of counts. V is TRBV11-2 and J is TRBJ1-1, with 8 bases lining up with TRBD1. Germline V gene lookup returns CDR1 SGHAT and CDR2 FQNNGV. This CDR3 spans 16 amino acids. V shed 7 bases and J 2 bases; nucleotides not matched to a gene: 12. The CDR3 sequence: CASKIDTGTGNTEAFF. The CDR3 DNA reads TGTGCCAGCAAGATCGATACCGGGACAGGAAACACTGAAGCTTTCTTT.

The rearrangement uses TRBV4-2 and TRBJ2-3; no clear D gene. The V end lost 4 bases, the J end lost 0 bases, and 11 bases lay between the germline ends. Germline CDR1 is LGHNA and CDR2 is YNFKEQ. This CDR3 contains 15 residues. The CDR3 region has the DNA TGTGCCAGCAGCCCCGACACTTATAGCACAGATACGCAGTATTTT. Protein product: CASSPDTYSTDTQYF.

The gene calls are TRBV7-9 and TRBJ2-7; 7 bases are a match to TRBD2. The CDR3 covers 15 residues. CDR1 and CDR2 (germline): SEHNR, FQNEAQ (reference sequence). After removal of 5 bases from V and 9 bases from J, the junction contained 16 bases not matched to a gene. The CDR3 sequence: CASSPTGGSPIGQYF. CDR3 sequence (DNA): TGTGCCAGCAGCCCCACTGGCGGGAGCCCTATCGGGCAGTACTTC.

The chain has TRBV28 and TRBJ2-7; TRBD2 might be the D (6 bases). The CDR3 sequence is 15 residues long. With 2 bases removed from V and 3 bases from J, the gap between germline ends came to 14 bases. Germline V lookup: CDR1 MDHEN, CDR2 SYDVKM. DNA for the CDR3: TGTGCCAGCAGTTTACGGGTCTCCGGGAGCTACGAGCAGTACTTC. Encoded protein: CASSLRVSGSYEQYF.

The rearrangement links TRBV5-4 to TRBJ2-2, with 8 bases lining up with TRBD2. Germline-derived CDR1 and CDR2 are SGHNT and YYREEE (reference sequence). CDR3 length: 15 amino acids. V lost 2 bases and J lost 5; bases outside the gene matches: 5. The CDR3 DNA is TGTGCCAGCAGCTTAGCGGGAGTTGAGACCGGGGAGCTGTTTTTT. It encodes CASSLAGVETGELFF. The full variable domain, its missing parts supplied by reference TRBV5-4 and TRBJ2-2, is ETGVTQSPTHLIKTRGQQVTLRCSSQSGHNTVSWYQQALGQGPQFIFQYYREEENGRGNFPPRFSGLQFPNYSSELNVNALELDDSALYLCASSLAGVETGELFFGEGSRLTVL.

This chain joins TRBV7-3 and TRBJ2-2, with 10 bases identical to TRBD2. Unmatched junction bases numbered 3, after V lost 5 bases and J lost 0 bases. Germline-derived CDR1 and CDR2 are SGHTA and FQGTGA. This CDR3 comprises 16 residues. CDR3 sequence (DNA): TGTGCCAGCAGCGCCCTAGCGGGAGCGAACACCGGGGAGCTGTTTTTT. Translation gives CASSALAGANTGELFF.

V gene TRBV10-1 combines with J gene TRBJ1-1; a weak D match, TRBD1 (5 bases). CDR1 and CDR2 (germline): WNHNN, SYGVQD (reference sequence). The CDR3 consists of 13 residues. V lost 10 bases and J 4 bases, leaving 16 bases between the germline ends. The CDR3 here is CAKSWGEGTEAFF. The CDR3 nucleotides are TGCGCCAAGAGTTGGGGGGAGGGCACTGAAGCTTTCTTT.

This clone was found a few times. CDR3 sequence: CASSDQTGGQPQHF. CDR3 DNA: TGTGCCAGCAGTGACCAGACAGGGGGGCAGCCCCAGCATTTT. The V and J genes are TRBV2 and TRBJ1-5, with TRBD1 matching 9 bases. From germline, CDR1 is SNHLY and CDR2 FYNNEI. With 3 bases clipped from V and 7 bases from J, the junction kept 4 bases outside the gene matches. CDR3 size: 14 residues.

The V and J genes are TRBV5-1 and TRBJ2-5, with 7 bases that match TRBD1. This CDR3 region has 16 residues. In germline, CDR1 is SGHRS, CDR2 YFSETQ. The J segment lost 1 base and the V segment lost 4 bases, leaving 10 bases of the junction unmatched. In DNA form, the CDR3 reads TGCGCCAGCAGCGAATCGACAGGGTTAGGCCAAGAGACCCAGTACTTC. This gives the protein CASSESTGLGQETQYF. Using reference TRBV5-1 and TRBJ2-5 for the parts outside the CDR3, the full variable domain is KAGVTQTPRYLIKTRGQQVTLSCSPISGHRSVSWYQQTPGQGLQFLFEYFSETQRNKGNFPGRFSGRQFSNSRSEMNVSTLELGDSALYLCASSESTGLGQETQYFGPGTRLLVL.

The sample holds a few counts of this clone. The chain employs TRBV11-2 and TRBJ1-1; 7 nucleotides line up with TRBD1. Per germline, CDR1 SGHAT and CDR2 FQNNGV. The CDR3 has 15 amino acids. The V segment lost 2 bases and the J segment 0 bases; nucleotides outside the gene matches: 3. The CDR3 DNA sequence: TGTGCCAGCAGCTTATGGACAGGATTGAACACTGAAGCTTTCTTT. Translated, it gives CASSLWTGLNTEAFF.

This clone has just a few counts. The gene calls are TRBV9 and TRBJ2-1; tentative D call: TRBD2 (6 bases). The CDR3 is made up of 14 amino acids. Germline V gene sequence: CDR1 SGDLS, CDR2 YYNGEE. V was cut by 2 bases and J by 7 bases, with 13 bases left in between. The CDR3 DNA reads as TGTGCCAGCAGCGTGGTTAGCGGAGGGAATGAGCAGTTCTTC. It encodes CASSVVSGGNEQFF.

The chain carries TRBV28 and TRBJ2-5; 13 bases align to TRBD2. Germline CDR1 and CDR2: MDHEN and SYDVKM. V shed 7 bases and J 4 bases; nucleotides not matched to a gene: 3. This CDR3 comprises 14 residues. CDR3 bases: TGTGCCAGCAAACTAGCGGGGGGGCCAGAGACCCAGTACTTC. Its translation is CASKLAGGPETQYF.

The table lists this clone with a count of one. The gene calls are TRBV5-4 and TRBJ2-5; TRBD1 is a possible D gene (6 bases). The germline V gene encodes CDR1 SGHNT and CDR2 YYREEE (reference sequence). The V end was cut by 7 bases, the J end by 1 base, with 14 bases between. The CDR3 has 14 residues. The CDR3 spells CASSHRTVQETQYF. CDR3 DNA: TGTGCCAGCTCCCATAGGACAGTCCAAGAGACCCAGTACTTC.

V gene TRBV5-1 combines with J gene TRBJ2-1; TRBD2 aligns across 9 bases. The V gene's germline CDR1 is SGHRS and CDR2 YFSETQ. This CDR3 has 16 residues. Trimming removed 0 bases from V and 5 bases from J; junction bases left unmatched: 6. CDR3 sequence reads: CASSLETSGYNNEQFF. The DNA for the CDR3 is TGCGCCAGCAGCTTGGAGACTAGCGGATACAACAATGAGCAGTTCTTC.

CDR3 protein: CASSLDRGRGGDTEAFF. DNA of the CDR3: TGTGCCAGCAGCTTGGACAGGGGACGTGGTGGCGACACTGAAGCTTTCTTT. The rearrangement uses TRBV5-8 and TRBJ1-1, with 7 bases lining up with TRBD1. From germline, CDR1 is SGHTS and CDR2 YDEGEE. V shed 0 bases and J 3 bases; nucleotides not matched to a gene: 11. The CDR3 runs to 17 residues. The entire variable domain, with the rest obtained from reference TRBV5-8 and TRBJ1-1, is as follows: EAGVTQSPTHLIKTRGQQATLRCSPISGHTSVYWYQQALGLGLQFLLWYDEGEERNRGNFPPRFSGRQFPNYSSELNVNALELEDSALYLCASSLDRGRGGDTEAFFGQGTRLTVV.

V and J are TRBV6-1 and TRBJ1-1; the D is unclear. Trimming left V 2 bases short and J 11 bases short, with 15 bases between. Germline lookup yields CDR1 MNHNS and CDR2 SASEGT. The CDR3 sequence is 13 residues long. CDR3 DNA: TGTGCCAGCAGTGAATCAAGGGAGTTGGCCGCTTTCTTT. This gives the protein CASSESRELAAFF.

The chain couples TRBV12-5 to TRBJ2-5; TRBD2 agrees at 7 bases. CDR3 size: 13 residues. The germline V gene encodes CDR1 LGHNT and CDR2 FRNRAP. J gave up 1 base and V 7 bases, and 3 bases lay outside the gene matches. Here the CDR3 reads CASAPGGQETQYF. CDR3 DNA: TGTGCTAGTGCCCCGGGAGGCCAAGAGACCCAGTACTTC.